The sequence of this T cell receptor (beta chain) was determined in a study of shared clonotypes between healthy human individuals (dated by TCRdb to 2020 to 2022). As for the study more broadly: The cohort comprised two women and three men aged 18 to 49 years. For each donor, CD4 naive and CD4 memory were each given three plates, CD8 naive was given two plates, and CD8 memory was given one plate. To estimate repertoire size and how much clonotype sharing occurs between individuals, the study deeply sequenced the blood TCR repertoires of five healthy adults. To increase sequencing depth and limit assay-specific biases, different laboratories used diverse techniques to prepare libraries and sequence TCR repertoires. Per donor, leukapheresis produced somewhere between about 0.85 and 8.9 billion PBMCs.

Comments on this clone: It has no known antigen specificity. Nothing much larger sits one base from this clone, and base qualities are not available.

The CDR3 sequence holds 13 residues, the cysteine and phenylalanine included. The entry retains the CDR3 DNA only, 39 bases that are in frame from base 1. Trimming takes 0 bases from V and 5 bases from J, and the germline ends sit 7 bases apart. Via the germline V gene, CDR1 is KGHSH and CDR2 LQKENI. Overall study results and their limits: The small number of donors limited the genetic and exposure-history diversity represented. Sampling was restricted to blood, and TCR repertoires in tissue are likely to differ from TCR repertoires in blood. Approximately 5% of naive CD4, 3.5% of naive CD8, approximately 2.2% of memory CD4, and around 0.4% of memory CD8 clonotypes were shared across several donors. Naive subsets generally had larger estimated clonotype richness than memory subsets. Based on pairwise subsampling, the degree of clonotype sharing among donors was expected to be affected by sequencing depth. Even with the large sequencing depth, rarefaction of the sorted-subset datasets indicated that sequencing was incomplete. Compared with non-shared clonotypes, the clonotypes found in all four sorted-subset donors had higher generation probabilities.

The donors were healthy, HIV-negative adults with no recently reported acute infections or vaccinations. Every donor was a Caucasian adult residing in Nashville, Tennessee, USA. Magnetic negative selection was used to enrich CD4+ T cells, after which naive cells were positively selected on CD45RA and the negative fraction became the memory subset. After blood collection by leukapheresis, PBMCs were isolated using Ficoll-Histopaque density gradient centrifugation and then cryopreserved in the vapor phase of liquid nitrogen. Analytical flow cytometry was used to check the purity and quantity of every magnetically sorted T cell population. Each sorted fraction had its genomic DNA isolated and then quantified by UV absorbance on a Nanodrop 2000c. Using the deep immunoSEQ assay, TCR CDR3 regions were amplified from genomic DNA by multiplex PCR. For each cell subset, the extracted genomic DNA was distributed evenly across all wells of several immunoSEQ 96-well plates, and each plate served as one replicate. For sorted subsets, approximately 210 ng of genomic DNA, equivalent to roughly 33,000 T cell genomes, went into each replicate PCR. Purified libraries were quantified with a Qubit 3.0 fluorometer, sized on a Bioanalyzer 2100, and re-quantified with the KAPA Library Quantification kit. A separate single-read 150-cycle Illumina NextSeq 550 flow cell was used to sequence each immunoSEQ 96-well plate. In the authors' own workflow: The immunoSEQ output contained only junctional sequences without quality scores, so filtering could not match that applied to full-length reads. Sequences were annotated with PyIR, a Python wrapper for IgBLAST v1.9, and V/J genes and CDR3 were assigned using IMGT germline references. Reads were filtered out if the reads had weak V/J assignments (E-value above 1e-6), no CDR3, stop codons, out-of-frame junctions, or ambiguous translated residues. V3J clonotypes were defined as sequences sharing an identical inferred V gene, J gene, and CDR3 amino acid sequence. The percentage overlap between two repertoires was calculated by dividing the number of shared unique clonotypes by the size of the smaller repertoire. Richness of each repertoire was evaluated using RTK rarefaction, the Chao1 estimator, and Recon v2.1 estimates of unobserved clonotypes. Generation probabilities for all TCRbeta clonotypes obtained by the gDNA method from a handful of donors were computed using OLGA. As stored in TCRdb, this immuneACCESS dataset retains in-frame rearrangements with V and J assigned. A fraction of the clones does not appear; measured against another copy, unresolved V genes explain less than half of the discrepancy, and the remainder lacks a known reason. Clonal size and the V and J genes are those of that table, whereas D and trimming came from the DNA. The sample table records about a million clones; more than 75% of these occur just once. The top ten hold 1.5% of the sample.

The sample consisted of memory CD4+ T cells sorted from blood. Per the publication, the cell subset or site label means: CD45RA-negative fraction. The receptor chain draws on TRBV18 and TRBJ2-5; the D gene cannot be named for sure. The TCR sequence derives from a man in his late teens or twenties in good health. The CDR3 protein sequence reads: CASSPPSEETQYF. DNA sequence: TGTGCCAGCTCACCACCATCTGAGGAGACCCAGTACTTC.